One sample yielded the 16 T cell receptor beta chains listed below, sequenced in a study of T cell responses to AZD1222 COVID-19 vaccine (dated by TCRdb to the early 2020s). The protocol used for the library was the immunoSEQ multiplex PCR assay. TCRdb obtained this table from immuneACCESS and retained in-frame rearrangements with V and J assigned. These tables miss some clones; where compared with another copy, unresolved V genes account for less than half of the shortfall, and the remainder is unexplained. For this sample there are some 150,000 clones; about 91% appear just once. The ten biggest clones cover approximately 16% of the sample. Sample time point, as interpreted from the label and publication: baseline before first vaccination. This specimen was peripheral blood, taken on day 0 of AZD1222 vaccination. These TCRs come from an adult in good health.

V and J are TRBV5-8 and TRBJ1-5; D may be TRBD1 (5 bases). The CDR3 runs 15 residues. Trimming shortened V by 6 bases and J by 4 bases, and 17 bases separated the two germline ends. CDR1 and CDR2 from the germline V gene are SGHTS and YDEGEE. The CDR3 loop reads CASILRGGGNQPQHF. In nucleotides, the CDR3 is TGTGCCAGCATTCTCCGGGGGGGTGGGAATCAGCCCCAGCATTTT.

The chain couples TRBV3-1 (or the pseudogene TRBV3-2) to TRBJ2-3; 8 nucleotides agree with TRBD2. Germline loops: CDR1 LGHDT, CDR2 YNNKEL (reference sequence). The CDR3 totals 17 residues. With 3 bases clipped from V and 6 bases from J, the junction kept 14 bases outside the gene matches. CDR3 bases: TGTGCCAGCAGCCAGTATCGGGGGGGCCCCCAAGGGGATACGCAGTATTTT. It translates to CASSQYRGGPQGDTQYF.

The CDR3 DNA sequence: TGTGCCAGCAGCTTAAGCCCTACCTACGAGCAGTACTTC. Translated: CASSLSPTYEQYF. The chain joins TRBV7-9 to TRBJ2-7; D ambiguous. Germline V gene data show CDR1 as SEHNR and CDR2 as FQNEAQ (reference sequence). The length of the CDR3 is 13 residues. V lost 2 bases and J lost 2, with 7 bases in between.

This chain uses TRBV25-1 with TRBJ2-2; D uncertain. Trimming took off 2 bases at V and 6 bases at J, with 4 bases between the two ends. CDR3 size: 12 residues. Looked up from germline, CDR1 is MGHDK and CDR2 is SYGVNS. For the CDR3, the DNA is TGTGCCAGCAGTGAAATCGCCGGGGAGCTGTTTTTT. Amino acid sequence: CASSEIAGELFF.

V gene TRBV27 combines with J gene TRBJ2-3; 7 bases are shared with TRBD2. V gave up 5 bases and J gave up 4 bases; unmatched junction bases: 9. Germline V gene sequence: CDR1 MNHEY, CDR2 SMNVEV (reference sequence). This CDR3 region has 15 residues. CDR3 nucleotide sequence: TGTGCCAGCAGTCTTCGGGGACGGGGGGCAGATACGCAGTATTTT. This encodes CASSLRGRGADTQYF.

This rearrangement joins TRBV11-2 to TRBJ2-5; tentatively, D is TRBD1 or TRBD2 (6 bases each). This CDR3 spans 14 amino acids. Looked up from germline, CDR1 is SGHAT and CDR2 is FQNNGV. Trimming cost V 5 bases and J 7 bases, with 17 bases left between them. The CDR3 loop reads CASSRTGASGTQYF. CDR3 nucleotide sequence: TGTGCCAGCAGCCGGACGGGGGCCTCAGGGACCCAGTACTTC.

The chain joins TRBV18 to TRBJ1-1; D is perhaps TRBD1 (6 bases). Deletions cut 4 bases from V and 3 bases from J, with 15 bases between. This CDR3 region has 15 residues. Germline V gives CDR1 KGHSH, CDR2 LQKENI. Here the CDR3 reads CASSLTRGIDTEAFF. CDR3 sequence (DNA): TGTGCCAGCTCACTCACCAGGGGAATCGACACTGAAGCTTTCTTT.

This clone was found a few times. The chain is built from TRBV5-1 and TRBJ2-7; D not resolved. CDR1 is SGHRS, CDR2 YFSETQ, per germline. CDR3 length equals 13 residues. Trimming cost V 1 base and J 3 bases, with 8 bases left between them. CDR3 sequence reads: CASSLYPDYEQYF. DNA for the CDR3: TGCGCCAGCAGCTTGTATCCCGACTACGAGCAGTACTTC. The variable domain in full, completed from reference TRBV5-1 and TRBJ2-7, reads KAGVTQTPRYLIKTRGQQVTLSCSPISGHRSVSWYQQTPGQGLQFLFEYFSETQRNKGNFPGRFSGRQFSNSRSEMNVSTLELGDSALYLCASSLYPDYEQYFGPGTRLTVT.

The V call is TRBV19, the J call TRBJ1-5; no clear D. Germline V gene data show CDR1 as LNHDA and CDR2 as SQIVND (reference sequence). Between the trimmed V and J ends, which lost 8 bases and 2 bases, there was a span of 10 bases. The CDR3 extends over 13 amino acids. The CDR3 sequence is CASAPGGNQPQHF. As DNA, the CDR3 is TGTGCCAGTGCACCCGGAGGCAATCAGCCCCAGCATTTT.

The chain is built from TRBV10-3 and TRBJ2-7; D is ambiguous. Deletions cut 2 bases from V and 3 bases from J, with 8 bases between. CDR1 is ENHRY, CDR2 SYGVKD, per germline. This CDR3 spans 13 amino acids. The CDR3 sequence is CAISEGSFYEQYF. DNA for the CDR3: TGTGCCATCAGTGAGGGCAGCTTCTACGAGCAGTACTTC.

V is TRBV6-5 and J is TRBJ2-7; D is perhaps TRBD1 (6 bases). The CDR3 is 14 residues long. Germline CDR1 and CDR2: MNHEY and SVGAGI. V shed 6 bases and J shed 3 bases, with 15 bases lying between them. In nucleotides, the CDR3 is TGTGCCAGCAGACCAGGGGCGCTCGGCTACGAGCAGTACTTC. Its protein product is CASRPGALGYEQYF.

The chain uses TRBV3-1 (or the pseudogene TRBV3-2) and TRBJ1-2, with a weak D call TRBD1 (6 bases). CDR1 LGHDT and CDR2 YNNKEL come from the germline V gene (reference sequence). The ends were cut back, 5 bases at V and 4 bases at J, with 14 bases in the middle. The CDR3 covers 14 residues. The CDR3 here is CASSYRVRGYGYTF. The CDR3 nucleotides read TGTGCCAGCAGCTACAGGGTTAGGGGCTATGGCTACACCTTC.

The J gene is TRBJ1-1, the V gene TRBV7-9; no clear D gene. Deletions cut 8 bases from V and 0 bases from J, with 4 bases between. In germline, CDR1 is SEHNR, CDR2 FQNEAQ (reference sequence). The CDR3 length is 11 residues. The CDR3 spells CASFMNTEAFF. As DNA, the CDR3 is TGTGCCAGCTTTATGAACACTGAAGCTTTCTTT. Drawing the rest from reference TRBV7-9 and TRBJ1-1, the complete variable domain is DTGVSQNPRHKITKRGQNVTFRCDPISEHNRLYWYRQTLGQGPEFLTYFQNEAQLEKSRLLSDRFSAERPKGSFSTLEIQRTEQGDSAMYLCASFMNTEAFFGQGTRLTVV.

This clone was counted only a few times. V usage is TRBV28 and J usage is TRBJ1-5; 9 bases line up with TRBD1. V gave up 6 bases and J gave up 6 bases; unmatched junction bases: 6. The CDR3 has 14 residues. Per germline, CDR1 MDHEN and CDR2 SYDVKM. CDR3 sequence reads: CASRIGQGSQPQHF. CDR3 nucleotide sequence: TGTGCCAGCAGGATCGGACAGGGGAGTCAGCCCCAGCATTTT.

The chain uses TRBV5-1 and TRBJ1-2; D ambiguous. This CDR3 is built from 14 residues. The V and J ends lost 5 bases and 0 bases respectively, with 11 bases between them. Germline V gene sequence: CDR1 SGHRS, CDR2 YFSETQ. CDR3: CASRAVQSNYGYTF. As DNA, the CDR3 is TGCGCCAGCAGGGCCGTACAATCTAACTATGGCTACACCTTC.

This sequence joins TRBV9 and TRBJ1-4; 9 nucleotides agree with TRBD1. The V segment lost 3 bases and the J segment 5 bases; nucleotides outside the gene matches: 5. Germline V gene data show CDR1 as SGDLS and CDR2 as YYNGEE. CDR3 size: 15 residues. The CDR3 bases are TGTGCCAGCAGCGGATCCGGGACAGGGAATGAAAAACTGTTTTTT. This encodes CASSGSGTGNEKLFF.